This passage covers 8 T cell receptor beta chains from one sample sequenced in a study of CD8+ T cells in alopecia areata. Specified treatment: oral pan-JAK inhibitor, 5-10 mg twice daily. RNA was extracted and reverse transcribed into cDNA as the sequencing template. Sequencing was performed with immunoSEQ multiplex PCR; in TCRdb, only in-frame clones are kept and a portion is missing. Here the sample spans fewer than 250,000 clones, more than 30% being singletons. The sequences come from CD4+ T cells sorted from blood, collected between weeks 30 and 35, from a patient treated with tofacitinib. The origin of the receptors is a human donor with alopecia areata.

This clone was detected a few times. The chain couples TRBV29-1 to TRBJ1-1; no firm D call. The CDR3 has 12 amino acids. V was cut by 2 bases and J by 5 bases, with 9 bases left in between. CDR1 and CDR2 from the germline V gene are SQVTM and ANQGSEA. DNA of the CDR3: TGCAGCGTTGAATCTCCGGGGACTGAAGCTTTCTTT. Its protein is CSVESPGTEAFF.

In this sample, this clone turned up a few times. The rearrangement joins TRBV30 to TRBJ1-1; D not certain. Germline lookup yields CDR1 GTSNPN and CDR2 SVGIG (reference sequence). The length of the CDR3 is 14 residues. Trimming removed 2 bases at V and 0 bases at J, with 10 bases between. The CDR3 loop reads CAWSRAIMNTEAFF. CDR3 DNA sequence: TGTGCCTGGAGTCGAGCAATCATGAACACTGAAGCTTTCTTT.

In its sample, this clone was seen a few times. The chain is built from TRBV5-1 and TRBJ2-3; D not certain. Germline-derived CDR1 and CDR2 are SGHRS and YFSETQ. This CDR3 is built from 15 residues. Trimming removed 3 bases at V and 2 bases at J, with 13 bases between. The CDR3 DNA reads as TGCGCCAGCAGCTCTCGAGACCGACACACAGATACGCAGTATTTT. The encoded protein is CASSSRDRHTDTQYF.

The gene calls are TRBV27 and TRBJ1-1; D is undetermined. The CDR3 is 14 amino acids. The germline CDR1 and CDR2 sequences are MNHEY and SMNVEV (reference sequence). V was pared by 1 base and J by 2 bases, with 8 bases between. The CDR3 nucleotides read TGTGCCAGCAGTTTATTTGGGGAAAACACTGAAGCTTTCTTT. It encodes CASSLFGENTEAFF.

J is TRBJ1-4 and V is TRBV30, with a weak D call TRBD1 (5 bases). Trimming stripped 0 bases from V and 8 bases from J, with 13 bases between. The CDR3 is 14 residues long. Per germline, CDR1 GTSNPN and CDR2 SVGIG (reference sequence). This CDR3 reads CAWSVRQGREKLFF. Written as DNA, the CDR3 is TGTGCCTGGAGTGTACGGCAGGGAAGGGAAAAACTGTTTTTT.

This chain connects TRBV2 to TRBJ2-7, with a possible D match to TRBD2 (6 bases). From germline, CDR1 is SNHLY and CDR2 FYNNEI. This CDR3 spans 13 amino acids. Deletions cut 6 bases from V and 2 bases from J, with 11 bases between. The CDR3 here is CASSQGLAYEQYF. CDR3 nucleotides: TGTGCCAGCAGCCAGGGACTTGCCTACGAGCAGTACTTC.

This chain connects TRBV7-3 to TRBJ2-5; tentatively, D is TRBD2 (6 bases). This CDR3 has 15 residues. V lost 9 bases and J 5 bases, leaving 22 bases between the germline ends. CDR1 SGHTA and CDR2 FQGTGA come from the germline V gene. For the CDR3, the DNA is TGTGCCAGTTCGCCCCGGCGGGGAGTGGGGGAGACCCAGTACTTC. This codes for CASSPRRGVGETQYF.

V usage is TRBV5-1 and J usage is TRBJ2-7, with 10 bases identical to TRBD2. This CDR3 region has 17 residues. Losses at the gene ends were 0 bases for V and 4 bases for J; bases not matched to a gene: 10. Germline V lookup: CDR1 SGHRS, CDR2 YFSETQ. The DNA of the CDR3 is TGCGCCAGCAGCTTGGTTAGCGGGAGGAAAGGAACGTACGAGCAGTACTTC. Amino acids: CASSLVSGRKGTYEQYF.